The entry below describes one T cell receptor beta chain. Antigen unknown. This CDR3 region has 15 residues. V dropped 2 bases and J dropped 3 bases, with 13 bases sitting between them. Germline assignment: CDR1 SGHTA and CDR2 FQGNSA. Treatment in this sample: approximately nine-day PBMC culture with coronavirus spike peptide pools or control peptides (ViraFEST assay). The Oncomine TCR Beta short-read assay was what sequenced the DNA obtained from cultured CD4+ T cells. TCRdb ran MiXCR on the PCR reads and lists one entry per CDR3 protein. The profile covers some 18,000 distinct CDR3 sequences, with 55% to 70% appearing a single time and roughly 7.9% taken by the ten largest. The data were taken from a study of vaccination and CD4 T cells after COVID-19.

The chain joins TRBV7-2 to TRBJ1-1, with no clear D. Sequencing was carried out using CD4+ T cells from blood, cultured in vitro. The clonotype was recovered from a human donor who had recovered from COVID-19. The CDR3: CASSLIRLRDTEAFF. The CDR3 nucleotides are TGTGCCAGCAGCTTAATTCGTTTGAGGGACACTGAAGCTTTCTTT. The whole variable domain, filled in from reference TRBV7-2 and TRBJ1-1, reads GAGVSQSPSNKVTEKGKDVELRCDPISGHTALYWYRQSLGQGLEFLIYFQGNSAPDKSGLPSDRFSAERTGGSVSTLTIQRTQQEDSAVYLCASSLIRLRDTEAFFGQGTRLTVV.